This passage covers 17 T cell receptor beta chains from one sample sequenced in a study of T cell responses to AZD1222 COVID-19 vaccine. Profiled with immunoSEQ multiplex PCR; TCRdb holds only in-frame clones, not every one. The data contain 200,000 or so clones, approximately 92% of them singletons. Specimen: peripheral blood, collected on day 0 of AZD1222 vaccination. The receptors were gathered from an adult in good health.

As DNA, the CDR3 is TGCAGCGTAGTCAGTCACGACTACACCTTC. Amino acid sequence: CSVVSHDYTF. V gene TRBV29-1 combines with J gene TRBJ1-2; D remains unclear. Per the germline V gene, CDR1 is SQVTM and CDR2 is ANQGSEA. The CDR3 totals 10 residues. The V end was cut by 6 bases, the J end by 10 bases, with 12 bases between.

J is TRBJ2-2 and V is TRBV18; 10 bases are a match to TRBD2. With V trimmed by 1 base and J by 1 base, 6 bases remained unmatched. Germline CDR1 KGHSH, CDR2 LQKENI. The CDR3 has 18 amino acids. CDR3 loop: CASSPLSGGAQNTGELFF. The DNA for the CDR3 is TGTGCCAGCTCACCACTGAGCGGGGGGGCCCAGAACACCGGGGAGCTGTTTTTT.

The V call is TRBV19, the J call TRBJ2-5, with 10 positions matching TRBD1. V lost 6 bases and J lost 5; bases outside the gene matches: 6. The germline gives CDR1 LNHDA, CDR2 SQIVND (reference sequence). The CDR3 runs 14 residues. Here the CDR3 reads CASRDRGRGETQYF. In nucleotides, the CDR3 is TGTGCCAGTAGAGACAGGGGGCGCGGGGAGACCCAGTACTTC.

The rearrangement links TRBV9 to TRBJ1-1, with 8 bases that match TRBD1. Germline V CDR1 and CDR2: SGDLS, YYNGEE. Trimming at V came to 2 bases and at J to 0 bases, leaving 9 bases not matched to a gene. CDR3 length: 17 amino acids. The CDR3 is CASSVRPGTGVNTEAFF. Here the CDR3 DNA reads TGTGCCAGCAGCGTCCGCCCTGGGACAGGAGTGAACACTGAAGCTTTCTTT. The full variable domain, rest sourced from reference TRBV9 and TRBJ1-1, is DSGVTQTPKHLITATGQRVTLRCSPRSGDLSVYWYQQSLDQGLQFLIQYYNGEERAKGNILERFSAQQFPDLHSELNLSSLELGDSALYFCASSVRPGTGVNTEAFFGQGTRLTVV.

The chain has TRBV6-2 or TRBV6-3 and TRBJ2-1, with TRBD1 matching 7 bases. Germline CDR1 is MNHEY and CDR2 is SVGEGT. The trim removed 5 bases at V and 0 bases at J, leaving 7 bases unmatched. This CDR3 spans 16 amino acids. CDR3 sequence: CASSLQGVYSYNEQFF. The DNA for the CDR3 is TGTGCCAGCAGTCTCCAGGGGGTGTACTCCTACAATGAGCAGTTCTTC.

This clone was counted once. The chain has TRBV6-1 and TRBJ1-1; no definite D call. The CDR3 runs 16 residues. The ends were cut back, 1 base at V and 3 bases at J, with 15 bases in the middle. Germline assignment: CDR1 MNHNS and CDR2 SASEGT. CDR3 protein: CASSEGERTLDTEAFF. The CDR3 nucleotides are TGTGCCAGCAGTGAAGGTGAGAGAACTCTGGACACTGAAGCTTTCTTT.

The gene calls are TRBV7-2 and TRBJ2-2; tentative D call: TRBD2 (5 bases). CDR1 is SGHTA and CDR2 is FQGNSA in the germline V gene. The ends were cut back, 5 bases at V and 6 bases at J, with 16 bases in the middle. This CDR3 spans 15 amino acids. The CDR3 spells CASSPITERAGELFF. CDR3 nucleotides: TGTGCCAGCAGCCCCATCACCGAGAGGGCCGGGGAGCTGTTTTTT. The full variable domain, with the rest looked up from reference TRBV7-2 and TRBJ2-2, is GAGVSQSPSNKVTEKGKDVELRCDPISGHTALYWYRQSLGQGLEFLIYFQGNSAPDKSGLPSDRFSAERTGGSVSTLTIQRTQQEDSAVYLCASSPITERAGELFFGEGSRLTVL.

The J gene is TRBJ1-3, the V gene TRBV5-6; D gene unclear. CDR3 length: 15 residues. Germline loops: CDR1 SGHDT, CDR2 YYEEEE. V lost 4 bases and J lost 0, with 11 bases in between. The CDR3, as DNA: TGTGCCAGCAGCCACTGGGCGGGCTCTGGAAACACCATATATTTT. The encoded protein is CASSHWAGSGNTIYF.

The gene calls are TRBV21-1 and TRBJ1-5. TRBV21-1 is recorded as a pseudogene. The CDR3 sequence is 17 residues long. This chain's CDR3 is CASSKGGRRPWNQPQHF. Written as DNA, the CDR3 is TGTGCCAGCAGCAAAGGGGGGAGACGGCCTTGGAATCAGCCCCAGCATTTT.

This chain uses TRBV12-5 with TRBJ2-2; either TRBD1 or TRBD2 may fit D (5 bases each). Germline lookup yields CDR1 LGHNT and CDR2 FRNRAP. The V end lost 0 bases, the J end lost 0 bases, and 26 bases lay between the germline ends. The CDR3 is made up of 22 amino acids. CDR3 in DNA: TGTGCTAGTGGTTTGGTACCTTCGGGGAGACGGACGGGACCCTCGAACACCGGGGAGCTGTTTTTT. Translated: CASGLVPSGRRTGPSNTGELFF.

V is TRBV7-9 and J is TRBJ1-2; the D is unclear. CDR1 and CDR2 (germline): SEHNR, FQNEAQ (reference sequence). V lost 6 bases, J lost 3 bases, and 8 bases lay in between. This CDR3 comprises 12 residues. CDR3 region: CASSSVDYGYTF. The CDR3 DNA reads TGTGCCAGCAGTTCAGTGGACTATGGCTACACCTTC.

This clone was found once. V gene TRBV4-1 combines with J gene TRBJ1-1; D unclear. Per the germline V gene, CDR1 is MGHRA and CDR2 is YSYEKL. V was cut by 4 bases and J by 1 base, with 7 bases left in between. The CDR3 loop spans 13 amino acids. DNA of the CDR3: TGCGCCAGCAGCCTGACAAGGAACACTGAAGCTTTCTTT. It yields the protein CASSLTRNTEAFF.

The chain is built from TRBV6-5 and TRBJ1-3; D might be TRBD1 (5 bases). The CDR3 consists of 13 residues. The V and J ends lost 6 bases and 2 bases respectively, with 8 bases between them. Germline V gene data show CDR1 as MNHEY and CDR2 as SVGAGI. The CDR3 loop is CASRPGPGNTIYF. The CDR3 DNA reads TGTGCCAGCAGACCAGGGCCTGGAAACACCATATATTTT.

The J gene is TRBJ1-6, the V gene TRBV7-8; D is perhaps TRBD1 (6 bases). The germline V gene has CDR1 SGHVS and CDR2 FQNEAQ. This CDR3 region has 15 residues. Trimming pared 4 bases from V and 5 bases from J, leaving 12 bases between. DNA for the CDR3: TGTGCCAGCAGCTGGGGGACATACAATAATTCACCCCTCCACTTT. Translating it yields CASSWGTYNNSPLHF.

The chain is built from TRBV7-2 and TRBJ1-2; D not certain. Germline-derived CDR1 and CDR2 are SGHTA and FQGNSA. With 6 bases removed from V and 2 bases from J, the gap between germline ends came to 13 bases. This CDR3 contains 14 residues. The CDR3 loop is CASRMDPSNYGYTF. The CDR3 nucleotides read TGTGCCAGCAGAATGGACCCCTCAAACTATGGCTACACCTTC.

Of note for this clone: A read error may produce the germline difference seen at one junction end. The chain recombines TRBV7-7 with TRBJ1-1, with no clear D. Germline V CDR1 and CDR2: SSHAT, FNYEAQ (reference sequence). CDR3 length: 13 residues. CDR3 sequence (DNA): TGTGCTAGCAGCTGGAATCAGAACACTGAAGCTTTCTTT. Amino acids: CASSWNQNTEAFF.

The V gene is TRBV10-3, the J gene TRBJ2-6; D is uncertain. The CDR3 has 11 amino acids. The germline V gene has CDR1 ENHRY and CDR2 SYGVKD. Trimming shortened V by 10 bases and J by 2 bases, and 3 bases separated the two germline ends. The CDR3 protein is CATAGANVLTF. The CDR3 DNA follows: TGTGCCACAGCTGGGGCCAACGTCCTGACTTTC.